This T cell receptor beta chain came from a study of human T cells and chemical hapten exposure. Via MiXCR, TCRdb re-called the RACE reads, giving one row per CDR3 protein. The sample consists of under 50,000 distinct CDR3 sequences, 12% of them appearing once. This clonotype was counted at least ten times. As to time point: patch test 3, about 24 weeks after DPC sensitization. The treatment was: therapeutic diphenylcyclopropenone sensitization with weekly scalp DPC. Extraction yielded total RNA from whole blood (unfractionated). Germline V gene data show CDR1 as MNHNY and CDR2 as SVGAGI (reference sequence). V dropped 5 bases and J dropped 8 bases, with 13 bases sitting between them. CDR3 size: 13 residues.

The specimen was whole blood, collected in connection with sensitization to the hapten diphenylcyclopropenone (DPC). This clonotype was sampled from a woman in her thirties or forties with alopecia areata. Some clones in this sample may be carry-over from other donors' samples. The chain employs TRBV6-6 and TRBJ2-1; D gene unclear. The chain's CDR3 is CASSHLVGYEQFF. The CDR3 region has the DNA TGTGCCAGCAGTCACCTCGTTGGGTATGAGCAGTTCTTC.